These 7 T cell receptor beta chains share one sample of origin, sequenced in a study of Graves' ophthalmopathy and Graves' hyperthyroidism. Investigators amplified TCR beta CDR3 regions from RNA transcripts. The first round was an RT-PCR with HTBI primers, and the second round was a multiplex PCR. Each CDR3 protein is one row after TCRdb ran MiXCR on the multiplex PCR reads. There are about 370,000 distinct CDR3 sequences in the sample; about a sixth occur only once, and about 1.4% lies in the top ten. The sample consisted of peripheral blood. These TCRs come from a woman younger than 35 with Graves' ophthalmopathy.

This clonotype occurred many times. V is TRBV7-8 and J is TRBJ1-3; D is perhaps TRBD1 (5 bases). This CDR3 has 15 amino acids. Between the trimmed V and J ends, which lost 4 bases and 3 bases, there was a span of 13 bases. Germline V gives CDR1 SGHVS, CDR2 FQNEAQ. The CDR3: CASSSLGTVGNTIYF. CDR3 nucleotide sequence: TGTGCCAGCAGCTCTCTCGGGACGGTTGGAAACACCATATATTTT.

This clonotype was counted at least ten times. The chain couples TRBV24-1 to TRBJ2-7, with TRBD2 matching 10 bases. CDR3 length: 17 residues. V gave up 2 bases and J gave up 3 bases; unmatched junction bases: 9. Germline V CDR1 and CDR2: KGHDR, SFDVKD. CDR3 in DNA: TGTGCCACCAGTGATTCAACTTTAGCGGGAGGCCTCTACGAGCAGTACTTC. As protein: CATSDSTLAGGLYEQYF.

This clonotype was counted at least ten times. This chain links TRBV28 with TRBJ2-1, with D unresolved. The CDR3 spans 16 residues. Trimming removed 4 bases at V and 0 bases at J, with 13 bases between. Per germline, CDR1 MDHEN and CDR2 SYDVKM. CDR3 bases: TGTGCCAGCAGTTCCATCATGCGGAACTCCTACAATGAGCAGTTCTTC. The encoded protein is CASSSIMRNSYNEQFF.

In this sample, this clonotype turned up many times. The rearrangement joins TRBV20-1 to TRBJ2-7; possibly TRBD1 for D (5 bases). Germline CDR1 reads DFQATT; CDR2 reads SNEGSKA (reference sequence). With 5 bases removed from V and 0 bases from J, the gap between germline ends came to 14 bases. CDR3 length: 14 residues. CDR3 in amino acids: CSALRSTASYEQYF. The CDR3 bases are TGCAGTGCTCTCCGTTCGACAGCCTCCTACGAGCAGTACTTC.

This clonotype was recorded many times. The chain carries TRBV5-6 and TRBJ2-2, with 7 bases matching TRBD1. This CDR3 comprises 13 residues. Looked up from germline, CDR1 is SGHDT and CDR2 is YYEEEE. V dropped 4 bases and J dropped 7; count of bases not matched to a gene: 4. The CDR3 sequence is CASSPRTGGELFF. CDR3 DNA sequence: TGTGCCAGCAGCCCACGGACAGGCGGGGAGCTGTTTTTT.

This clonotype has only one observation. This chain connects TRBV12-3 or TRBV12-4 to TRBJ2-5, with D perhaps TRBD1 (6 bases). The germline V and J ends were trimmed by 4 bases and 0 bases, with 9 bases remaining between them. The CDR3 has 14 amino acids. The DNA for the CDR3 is TGTGCCAGCAGTTACGGACAGCACCAAGAGACCCAGTACTTC. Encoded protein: CASSYGQHQETQYF.

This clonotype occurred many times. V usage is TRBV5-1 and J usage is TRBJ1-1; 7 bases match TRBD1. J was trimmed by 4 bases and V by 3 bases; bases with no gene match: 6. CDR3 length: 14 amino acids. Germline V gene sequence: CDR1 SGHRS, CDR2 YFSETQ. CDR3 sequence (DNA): TGCGCCAGCAGCTCTACAGGGGAGGCCACTGAAGCTTTCTTT. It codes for CASSSTGEATEAFF.